Presented here are 14 T cell receptor beta chains from one specimen sequenced in a study of response to subunit inactivated influenza vaccine. TCRdb re-called the RT-PCR reads through MiXCR, storing one row per CDR3 protein. The table has over 400,000 distinct CDR3 sequences, 10% to 15% seen once. The sequences come from PBMCs from blood, collected 35 to 45 days after vaccination. The receptors come from a man between 45 and 60 years old who received an inactivated influenza vaccine.

This clonotype was seen more than once but under ten times. V and J are TRBV27 and TRBJ2-7; possible D gene TRBD1, 6 bases. Per the germline V gene, CDR1 is MNHEY and CDR2 is SMNVEV (reference sequence). This CDR3 region has 18 residues. Between the trimmed V and J ends, which lost 3 bases and 2 bases, there was a span of 23 bases. In DNA form, the CDR3 reads TGTGCCAGCAGTTTCTACCATTCTGGGGGCGGCCGAGCCTACGAGCAGTACTTC. It is translated as CASSFYHSGGGRAYEQYF.

This clonotype was seen a handful of times. The chain joins TRBV9 to TRBJ2-3; 11 positions agree with TRBD2. The CDR3 is 16 residues long. Germline trimming cut 4 bases from V and 1 base from J; bases unmatched to any gene: 5. Looked up from germline, CDR1 is SGDLS and CDR2 is YYNGEE. This CDR3 is CASSRQLAGGTDTQYF. The CDR3, as DNA: TGTGCCAGCAGCAGACAACTAGCGGGGGGCACAGATACGCAGTATTTT.

This clonotype was detected only a few times. This chain uses TRBV20-1 with TRBJ1-1, with 10 bases fitting TRBD1. The V gene's germline CDR1 is DFQATT and CDR2 SNEGSKA (reference sequence). V lost 8 bases, J lost 3 bases, and 9 bases stayed unmatched. This CDR3 has 14 residues. The CDR3, as DNA: TGCAGTCTCCGACAGGGGGCTATGGACACTGAAGCTTTCTTT. Amino acids: CSLRQGAMDTEAFF.

This clonotype showed up just a few times. This chain connects TRBV12-3 or TRBV12-4 to TRBJ2-7, with D possibly TRBD1 on 5 matching bases. V shed 8 bases and J shed 6 bases, with 17 bases lying between them. This CDR3 spans 13 amino acids. The CDR3 DNA reads as TGTGCCAGCGGGAAGGGGCCGCCGGGCGAGCAGTACTTC. Amino acid sequence: CASGKGPPGEQYF.

This clonotype appeared a few times. The rearrangement links TRBV6-2 or TRBV6-3 to TRBJ2-7, with TRBD1 as a possible D gene (5 bases). Germline V CDR1 and CDR2: MNHEY, SVGEGT. V was clipped by 7 bases and J by 2 bases, with 12 bases between them. The CDR3 consists of 13 residues. The CDR3 nucleotides are TGTGCCAGCACCTGGACACCTGCCTACGAGCAGTACTTC. It specifies CASTWTPAYEQYF.

The rearrangement joins TRBV12-3 or TRBV12-4 to TRBJ1-2; possible D gene TRBD1, 5 bases. The CDR3 covers 16 residues. V shed 3 bases and J shed 1 base, with 15 bases lying between them. The CDR3 is CASSFEWDSGNYGYTF. CDR3 DNA sequence: TGTGCCAGCAGTTTTGAATGGGACTCCGGTAACTATGGCTACACCTTC.

This clonotype has just a few counts. This chain's CDR3 is CASSFTDRGGEAFF. In nucleotides, the CDR3 is TGTGCCAGCAGCTTCACCGACAGGGGGGGTGAAGCTTTCTTT. The V and J genes are TRBV7-9 and TRBJ1-1; TRBD1 matches at 9 bases. The CDR3 covers 14 residues. The V segment lost 3 bases and the J segment 7 bases; nucleotides outside the gene matches: 6. Per the germline V gene, CDR1 is SEHNR and CDR2 is FQNEAQ (reference sequence). Supplemented by reference TRBV7-9 and TRBJ1-1, the full variable domain reads DTGVSQNPRHKITKRGQNVTFRCDPISEHNRLYWYRQTLGQGPEFLTYFQNEAQLEKSRLLSDRFSAERPKGSFSTLEIQRTEQGDSAMYLCASSFTDRGGEAFFGQGTRLTVV.

V usage is TRBV20-1 and J usage is TRBJ2-3; TRBD2 aligns across 8 bases. In germline, CDR1 is DFQATT, CDR2 SNEGSKA (reference sequence). The CDR3 is made up of 16 amino acids. Trimming removed 0 bases from V and 2 bases from J; junction bases left unmatched: 7. The CDR3 DNA reads as TGCAGTGCTAGAGATCCGGGACTAGGATCCACAGATACGCAGTATTTT. Amino acids: CSARDPGLGSTDTQYF.

V gene TRBV24-1 combines with J gene TRBJ2-1, with 8 bases aligning to TRBD1. Looked up from germline, CDR1 is KGHDR and CDR2 is SFDVKD. The CDR3 runs 13 residues. Trimming removed 7 bases from V and 9 bases from J; junction bases left unmatched: 7. In DNA form, the CDR3 reads TGTGCCACCAGAGCCACGGACAGGGTTGAGCAGTTCTTC. This sequence encodes CATRATDRVEQFF.

The J gene is TRBJ2-7, the V gene TRBV7-2; 7 bases match TRBD1. Germline V gene lookup returns CDR1 SGHTA and CDR2 FQGNSA. The V and J ends lost 2 bases and 3 bases, in that order; junction bases with no gene match: 10. This CDR3 has 16 amino acids. The CDR3 loop is CASSLIGQAKIYEQYF. The CDR3 DNA sequence: TGTGCCAGCAGCTTAATCGGACAGGCAAAAATCTACGAGCAGTACTTC. The complete variable domain, with remaining parts taken from reference TRBV7-2 and TRBJ2-7, reads GAGVSQSPSNKVTEKGKDVELRCDPISGHTALYWYRQSLGQGLEFLIYFQGNSAPDKSGLPSDRFSAERTGGSVSTLTIQRTQQEDSAVYLCASSLIGQAKIYEQYFGPGTRLTVT.

The chain joins TRBV18 to TRBJ2-5; maybe TRBD2 (5 bases). Trimming took off 2 bases at V and 1 base at J, with 11 bases between the two ends. Germline CDR1 is KGHSH and CDR2 is LQKENI. The CDR3 sequence is 15 residues long. CDR3 loop: CASSPGPGFQETQYF. As DNA, the CDR3 is TGTGCCAGCTCACCAGGACCGGGATTCCAAGAGACCCAGTACTTC. The entire variable domain, with the rest obtained from reference TRBV18 and TRBJ2-5, is as follows: NAGVMQNPRHLVRRRGQEARLRCSPMKGHSHVYWYRQLPEEGLKFMVYLQKENIIDESGMPKERFSAEFPKEGPSILRIQQVVRGDSAAYFCASSPGPGFQETQYFGPGTRLLVL.

The chain recombines TRBV9 with TRBJ2-1, with 10 positions matching TRBD2. CDR1 is SGDLS and CDR2 is YYNGEE in the germline V gene. The CDR3 contains 14 residues. Trimming took 2 bases from V and 4 from J; bases not matched to a gene: 0. The CDR3, as DNA: TGTGCCAGCAGCGTTAGCGGGGGGTACAATGAGCAGTTCTTC. Translated: CASSVSGGYNEQFF.

V is TRBV13 and J is TRBJ2-1; D gene unclear. Trimming took 3 bases from V and 1 from J, leaving 7 bases between them. Germline V gene lookup returns CDR1 PRHDT and CDR2 FYEKMQ (reference sequence). CDR3 length: 14 residues. The CDR3 is CASSLARSYNEQFF. Written as DNA, the CDR3 is TGTGCCAGCAGCTTGGCGCGGTCCTACAATGAGCAGTTCTTC.

This clonotype appeared a few times. The chain couples TRBV10-3 to TRBJ2-1, with TRBD1 matching over 7 bases. V lost 0 bases to trimming and J lost 0 bases; unmatched junction nucleotides: 2. Per germline, CDR1 ENHRY and CDR2 SYGVKD. The CDR3 has 16 amino acids. CDR3: CAISESPGGSYNEQFF. CDR3 DNA: TGTGCCATCAGTGAGTCGCCAGGGGGCTCCTACAATGAGCAGTTCTTC.